The present T cell receptor beta chain was sequenced within a study of siplizumab effects on memory and regulatory T cells. Method: immunoSEQ multiplex PCR; TCRdb's copy keeps in-frame clones and lacks some. The table lists 85,000 to 95,000 clones, over 85% of them singletons, with roughly 0.29% in the top ten. This CDR3 spans 13 amino acids. Unmatched junction bases numbered 3, after V lost 4 bases and J lost 9 bases. The germline CDR1 and CDR2 sequences are SGHNT and YENEEA. Only one count was recorded for this clone. Input material: non-Treg CD4+ T cells sorted from blood. This chain links TRBV11-3 with TRBJ2-1, with 10 bases lining up with TRBD1. The source is a human donor in good health. The CDR3 DNA is TGTGCCAGCAGCTGGACAGGGGGGCGTGAGCAGTTCTTC. Its protein is CASSWTGGREQFF.